This TCR beta chain is drawn from a study of CD8+ T cells in alopecia areata. This clone was seen more than once but under ten times. As yet, its antigen is unknown. The gene names given are mouse names. The CDR3 end is not reached by the read, which stops 4 residues before it; the germline J gene fills it in. Additional DNA sequences in this sample encode the identical CDR3. cDNA prepared by RNA extraction and subsequent reverse transcription served as the template for sequencing. Sequenced by immunoSEQ multiplex PCR; TCRdb stores in-frame clones only, minus some. The sample was found to contain some 110,000 clones, and every one recurs. Study results and limitations: Alopecia totalis/universalis scalp especially showed more expanded CD8+ clones than normal scalp.

Germline CDR1 reads NNHDY; CDR2 reads SYVADS. The CDR3 spans 14 residues. The V call is TRBV13-3, the J call TRBJ2-5; TRBD1 matches 7 bases. This receptor was taken from a C3H/HeJ mouse with alopecia areata. These mice share the MHC haplotype H2-k. The sample was lesional skin. This CDR3 is CASSDPQGKDTQYF. The CDR3 bases that were read are TGTGCCAGCAGTGATCCACAGGGGAAAGAC.